The 27 T cell receptor beta chains listed next were all sequenced from one sample in a study of monozygotic twins with inflammatory bowel disease. TCRdb reprocessed the 5' RACE reads and stores each CDR3 protein as one record, lacking DNA. The sample has just over 300,000 distinct CDR3 sequences. Input material: blood. These receptors all stem from a human donor with ulcerative colitis or Crohn's disease, or a healthy co-twin of an affected twin (not recorded which).

The V and J genes are TRBV27 and TRBJ2-3; TCRdb selects TRBD1, and the lack of DNA leaves this call unchecked. CDR3 size: 16 residues. CDR1 is MNHEY and CDR2 is SMNVEV in the germline V gene (reference sequence). The CDR3: CASSTTGALIADTQYF.

This chain joins TRBV12-3 or TRBV12-4 and TRBJ1-2; TCRdb's D call of TRBD1 is untestable without DNA. The CDR3 runs to 16 residues. The CDR3 loop is CASSTGRGRANYGYTF.

The chain joins TRBV6-6 to TRBJ2-1; TCRdb indicates TRBD1, and absent DNA this call remains unverified. The CDR3 totals 14 residues. Looked up from germline, CDR1 is MNHNY and CDR2 is SVGAGI (reference sequence). CDR3 amino acids: CASRDPPTYNEQFF.

The rearrangement links TRBV5-1 to TRBJ2-3; checking the TCRdb D call of TRBD2 is not possible without DNA. The CDR3 has 17 amino acids. Germline V gives CDR1 SGHRS, CDR2 YFSETQ. This CDR3 is CASSFGLAGGSTDTQYF.

The chain joins TRBV29-1 to TRBJ2-5. CDR3 length: 11 amino acids. The germline V gene encodes CDR1 SQVTM and CDR2 ANQGSEA. This chain's CDR3 is CSVEVRETQYF.

The V and J genes are TRBV5-1 and TRBJ2-1; lacking DNA, the TRBD1 call made by TCRdb goes unchecked. CDR1 is SGHRS and CDR2 is YFSETQ in the germline V gene. The CDR3 covers 16 residues. CDR3 sequence reads: CASSGRDREGDNEQFF.

This sequence joins TRBV10-3 and TRBJ2-7; without DNA, the TCRdb call of TRBD1 cannot be checked. Germline V gene sequence: CDR1 ENHRY, CDR2 SYGVKD. The CDR3 spans 12 residues. This chain's CDR3 is CAIRRTDYEQYF.

The chain uses TRBV5-1 and TRBJ2-1; the D gene TCRdb calls, TRBD2, cannot be checked with no DNA. The CDR3 has 14 amino acids. Germline loops: CDR1 SGHRS, CDR2 YFSETQ. This chain's CDR3 is CASSLTGGPYEQFF.

J is TRBJ1-1 and V is TRBV9; TCRdb picks TRBD1, but there is no DNA to check that call. CDR1 and CDR2 from the germline V gene are SGDLS and YYNGEE. The CDR3 has 13 residues. This chain's CDR3 is CASSGAGHTEAFF.

The rearrangement joins TRBV7-9 to TRBJ1-1; there is no DNA to check the TCRdb D call of TRBD1. The CDR3 is 15 residues long. Germline CDR1 and CDR2: SEHNR and FQNEAQ (reference sequence). The CDR3 spells CASSPPQGRHTEAFF.

V usage is TRBV19 and J usage is TRBJ2-5; TCRdb outputs TRBD1, but without DNA this stays unchecked. The CDR3 loop spans 15 amino acids. Germline CDR1 and CDR2: LNHDA and SQIVND (reference sequence). CDR3: CASSFAGTVQETQYF.

The chain couples TRBV28 to TRBJ2-5; TCRdb's D gene call, TRBD1, goes unchecked for lack of DNA. Germline CDR1 and CDR2: MDHEN and SYDVKM. This CDR3 has 12 residues. The CDR3 loop is CASSFKLGQGDF.

This chain links TRBV24-1 with TRBJ2-3; TCRdb's assignment of TRBD2 cannot be checked, as there is no DNA. The germline V gene has CDR1 KGHDR and CDR2 SFDVKD. This CDR3 is 17 amino acids long. CDR3 loop: CATSKSRAGGRTDTQYF.

V is TRBV20-1 and J is TRBJ1-5; TCRdb picks TRBD1, but there is no DNA to check that call. The CDR3 is 17 amino acids. The germline gives CDR1 DFQATT, CDR2 SNEGSKA (reference sequence). The CDR3 loop is CSAREARTGPKNQPQHF.

The chain links TRBV12-3 or TRBV12-4 to TRBJ2-7. The length of the CDR3 is 13 residues. The CDR3 loop is CASSSTERNEQYF.

The chain combines TRBV30 with TRBJ2-4; TCRdb's D call of TRBD1 is untestable without DNA. The germline V gene has CDR1 GTSNPN and CDR2 SVGIG (reference sequence). This CDR3 contains 16 residues. The CDR3 region is CAWTNPGVGSRNIQYF.

The chain recombines TRBV20-1 with TRBJ2-1; TCRdb reports TRBD2, a call that lacks DNA to check it against. Germline CDR1 and CDR2: DFQATT and SNEGSKA (reference sequence). The CDR3 is made up of 17 amino acids. CDR3: CSARPPPSPTGLYRQFF.

The rearrangement joins TRBV9 to TRBJ2-7. Per the germline V gene, CDR1 is SGDLS and CDR2 is YYNGEE. The CDR3 covers 14 residues. The CDR3 region is CASSVVPETYEQYF.

The chain links TRBV29-1 to TRBJ1-4. Germline CDR1 is SQVTM and CDR2 is ANQGSEA. The CDR3 spans 12 residues. The chain's CDR3 is CSVRAGGEKLFF.

The chain carries TRBV20-1 and TRBJ1-5; TCRdb proposes TRBD1, but this gene call is untestable without DNA. CDR3 length: 14 amino acids. Looked up from germline, CDR1 is DFQATT and CDR2 is SNEGSKA (reference sequence). The CDR3 region is CSARDGSGRQPQHF.

The V call is TRBV5-1, the J call TRBJ2-2; TCRdb gives TRBD1 as the D gene, but with no DNA this cannot be confirmed. CDR3 length: 15 amino acids. Germline CDR1 and CDR2: SGHRS and YFSETQ. The chain's CDR3 is CASSSRGTGSGELFF.

CDR3 region: CASSLARRSYEQYF. V and J are TRBV7-2 and TRBJ2-7. There are 14 residues in the CDR3. The germline CDR1 and CDR2 sequences are SGHTA and FQGNSA.

The J gene is TRBJ2-7, the V gene TRBV28; TCRdb designates TRBD2, a call that cannot be tested without DNA. The CDR3 is 14 amino acids. In germline, CDR1 is MDHEN, CDR2 SYDVKM. The CDR3 spells CASSLTGGNYEQYF.

The chain has TRBV18 and TRBJ2-1; TCRdb reports TRBD1, a call that lacks DNA to check it against. This CDR3 is built from 15 residues. From germline, CDR1 is KGHSH and CDR2 LQKENI. This chain's CDR3 is CASSTGTGMVNEQFF.

CDR3 region: CASSEISGSGYEQYF. This chain links TRBV10-1 with TRBJ2-7; TCRdb's D call, TRBD2, is unchecked because there is no DNA. The CDR3 contains 15 residues. Germline loops: CDR1 WNHNN, CDR2 SYGVQD (reference sequence).

The chain recombines TRBV10-3 with TRBJ2-5; absent DNA, TCRdb's TRBD1 call cannot be checked. CDR3 size: 15 residues. Germline values: CDR1 ENHRY, CDR2 SYGVKD. The CDR3 here is CAISDPGQGGKTQYF.

This rearrangement joins TRBV29-1 to TRBJ1-3; the D call from TCRdb, TRBD1, cannot be confirmed without DNA. The CDR3 extends over 13 amino acids. Germline V gene data show CDR1 as SQVTM and CDR2 as ANQGSEA. Here the CDR3 reads CSVDRDPGNTIYF.